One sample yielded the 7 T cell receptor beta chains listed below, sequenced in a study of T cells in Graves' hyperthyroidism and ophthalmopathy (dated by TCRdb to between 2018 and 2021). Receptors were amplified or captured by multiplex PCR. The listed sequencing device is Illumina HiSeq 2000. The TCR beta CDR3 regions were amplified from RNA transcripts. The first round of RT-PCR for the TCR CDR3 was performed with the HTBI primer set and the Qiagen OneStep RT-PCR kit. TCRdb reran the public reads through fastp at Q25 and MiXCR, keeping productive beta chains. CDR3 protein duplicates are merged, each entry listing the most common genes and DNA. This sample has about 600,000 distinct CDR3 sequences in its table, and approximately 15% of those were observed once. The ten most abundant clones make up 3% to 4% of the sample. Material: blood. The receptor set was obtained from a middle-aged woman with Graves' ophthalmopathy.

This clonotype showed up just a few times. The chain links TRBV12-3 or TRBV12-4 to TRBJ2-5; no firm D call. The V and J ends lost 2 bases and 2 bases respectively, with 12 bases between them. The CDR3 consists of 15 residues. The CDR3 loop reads CASSLFGPAQETQYF. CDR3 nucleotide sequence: TGTGCCAGCAGTTTATTCGGACCTGCACAAGAGACCCAGTACTTC.

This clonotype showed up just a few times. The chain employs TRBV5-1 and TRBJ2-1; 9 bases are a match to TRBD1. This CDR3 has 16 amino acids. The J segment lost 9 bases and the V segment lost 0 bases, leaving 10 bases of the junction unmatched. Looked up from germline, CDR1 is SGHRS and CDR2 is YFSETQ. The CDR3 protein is CASSLVAGQGGGEQFF. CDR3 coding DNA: TGCGCCAGCAGCTTGGTTGCGGGACAGGGTGGGGGTGAGCAGTTCTTC.

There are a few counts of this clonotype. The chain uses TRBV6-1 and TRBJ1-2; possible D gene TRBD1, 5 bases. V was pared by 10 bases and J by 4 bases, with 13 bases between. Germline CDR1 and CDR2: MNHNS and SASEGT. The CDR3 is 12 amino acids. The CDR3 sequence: CAIKSGTYGYTF. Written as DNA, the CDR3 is TGTGCCATTAAAAGTGGGACCTATGGCTACACCTTC.

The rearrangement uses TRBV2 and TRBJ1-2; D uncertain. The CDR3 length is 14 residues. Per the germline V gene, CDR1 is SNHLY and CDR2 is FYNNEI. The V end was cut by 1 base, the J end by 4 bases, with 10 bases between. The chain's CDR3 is CASSEERPGYGYTF. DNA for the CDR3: TGTGCCAGCAGTGAAGAAAGGCCAGGCTATGGCTACACCTTC.

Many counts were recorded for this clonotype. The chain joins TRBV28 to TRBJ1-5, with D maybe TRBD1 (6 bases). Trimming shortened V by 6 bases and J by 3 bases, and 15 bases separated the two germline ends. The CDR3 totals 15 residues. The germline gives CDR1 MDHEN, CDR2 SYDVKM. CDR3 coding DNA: TGTGCCAGCAGGAGGGGGGGCGCAGACAATCAGCCCCAGCATTTT. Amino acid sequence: CASRRGGADNQPQHF.

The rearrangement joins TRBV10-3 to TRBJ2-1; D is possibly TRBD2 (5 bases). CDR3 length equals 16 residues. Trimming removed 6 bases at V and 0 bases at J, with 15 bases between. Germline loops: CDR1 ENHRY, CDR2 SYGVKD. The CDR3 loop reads CAISPPGGSSYNEQFF. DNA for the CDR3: TGTGCCATCAGCCCCCCCGGTGGGAGCTCCTACAATGAGCAGTTCTTC.

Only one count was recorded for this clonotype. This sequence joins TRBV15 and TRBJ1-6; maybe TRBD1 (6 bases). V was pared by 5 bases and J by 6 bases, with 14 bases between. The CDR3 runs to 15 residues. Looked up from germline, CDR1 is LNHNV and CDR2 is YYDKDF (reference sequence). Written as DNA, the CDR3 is TGTGCCACCAGCCCAATTAGGACAGCTAATTCACCCCTCCACTTT. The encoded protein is CATSPIRTANSPLHF.